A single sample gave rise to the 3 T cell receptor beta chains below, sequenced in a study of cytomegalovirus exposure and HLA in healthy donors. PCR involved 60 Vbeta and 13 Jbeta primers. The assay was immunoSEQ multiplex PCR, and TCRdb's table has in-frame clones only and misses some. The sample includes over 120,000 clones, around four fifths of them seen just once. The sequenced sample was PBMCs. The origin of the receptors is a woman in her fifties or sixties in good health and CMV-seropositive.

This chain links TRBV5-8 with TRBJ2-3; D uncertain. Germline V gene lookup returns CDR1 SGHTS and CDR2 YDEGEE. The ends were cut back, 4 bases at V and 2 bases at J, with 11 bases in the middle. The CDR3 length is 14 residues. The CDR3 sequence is CASSQYINTDTQYF. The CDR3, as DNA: TGTGCCAGCAGCCAATACATTAACACAGATACGCAGTATTTT.

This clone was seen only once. For the CDR3, the DNA is TGCGCCAGCAGCCTCGGCCCACGGACTAGCGGGAGTTCGGACGAGCAGTACTTC. Amino acid sequence: CASSLGPRTSGSSDEQYF. The chain uses TRBV4-3 and TRBJ2-7, with 13 nucleotides matching TRBD2. Unmatched junction bases numbered 14, after V lost 4 bases and J lost 5 bases. CDR1 is LGHNA, CDR2 YSLEER, per germline. This CDR3 is built from 18 residues.

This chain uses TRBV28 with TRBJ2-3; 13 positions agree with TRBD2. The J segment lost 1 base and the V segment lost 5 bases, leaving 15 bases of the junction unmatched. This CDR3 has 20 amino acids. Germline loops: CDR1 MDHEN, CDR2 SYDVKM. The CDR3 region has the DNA TGTGCCAGCAGTAGAGGACTAGCGGGAGTGGGTCGGGCAGGCACAGATACGCAGTATTTT. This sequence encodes CASSRGLAGVGRAGTDTQYF.